This T cell receptor (beta chain) was documented in a study of tumor-infiltrating lymphocytes in primary liver carcinoma (TCRdb year 2017). For the study in its entirety: Four to six patients with histopathologically diagnosed primary liver carcinoma underwent surgical resection in China between late 2015 and early 2016. Hepatocellular carcinoma (four) or combined HCC and intrahepatic cholangiocarcinoma (one) was present in the five patients, who were three men and two women aged 30 to 69 years. The tumors of the five patients were staged as T1-T3 N0M0, with maximum diameters ranging from about 4 to 11 cm. Each sample produced about 3.5 to 7.13 million productive TCRbeta reads, and read depth showed no significant difference between tissue types. The study combined TCRbeta repertoire sequencing, expression microarrays and whole-exome sequencing across five regions of each liver tumor, with adjacent normal tissue and blood. TCRbeta repertoire sequencing covered 35 specimens from 5 patients: 25 tumor regions, 5 adjacent noncancerous liver tissues and 5 peripheral blood samples. High reproducibility was observed for the technical replicate repertoires, with mean shared-clone rates roughly 0.87 and correlation coefficients above 0.95.

Trimming at the junction amounts to 0 bases on V and 2 bases on J, and the germline ends lie 11 bases apart. According to the germline V gene (reference sequence), CDR1 reads SGHNT and CDR2 reads YYREEE. The CDR3 goes from the cysteine to the phenylalanine over 15 residues. This entry keeps only the CDR3 DNA: 45 bases, framed from base 1. Using a constant-region primer and ProtoScript II reverse transcriptase, TCRbeta-specific cDNA was reverse-transcribed from 500 to 650 ng total RNA. Three nested multiplex PCR rounds, following a slightly modified ARM-PCR procedure, were used to build the TCRbeta libraries. Multiplex TRBV1-TRBV30 forward primers and a Cbeta reverse primer were used in the first two PCR rounds, each of which was run for 10 cycles. A final 25-cycle PCR with Deep VentR polymerase added sample barcodes and Illumina adapters. Amplicons of 200-500 bp were gel-purified with a QIAquick gel extraction kit before sequencing. An Illumina HiSeq 2500 was used to sequence the TCRbeta amplicons, generating 250-bp paired-end reads. As for the authors' bioinformatics: To recover full CDR3 sequences, reads were quality-trimmed using Trimmomatic v0.33 and paired reads were then merged using FLASH v1.2.11. V, D and J germline segments were assigned to the rearranged TCRbeta sequences using MiGEC v1.2.1b. Clonotype statistics and Shannon-Wiener diversity indices were calculated with VDJtools v1.0.0. Except for diversity analysis, only each sample's 250 most abundant clonotypes were used in subsequent analyses to reduce sampling bias. Starting from the raw public reads, TCRdb applied fastp trimming at Q25, assembled clones with MiXCR and retained in-frame beta chains. Rows merge per CDR3 protein into single entries with the most common DNA and genes. These V and J calls derive from TCRdb rather than the authors' analysis. This sample comprises about 330,000 distinct CDR3 sequences, 65% of them detected only once. Together, the top ten hold 5% to 6.5% of the sample.

General conclusions and limits of the study: Because only the TCR beta chain was sequenced and unpaired alpha chains were not captured, true repertoire diversity is likely underestimated. Only five patients were included in the study, and the authors note that the findings should be validated in a larger study. The top 250 clones accounted for a significantly greater share of the repertoire in tumors than in blood (p = 0.039). Pairs of tumor regions showed greater repertoire overlap (mean 36%) than tumor-adjacent pairs (roughly 17%) or tumor-blood pairs (around 15%), which is consistent with antigen-driven expansion. Bulk unsorted samples precluded comparing CD4+ and CD8+ T cell repertoires.

At least ten counts were recorded for this clonotype. Its antigen is still unknown. No much larger clonotype is one base removed from it; base qualities were not supplied. Blood RNA was extracted from unsorted whole blood using TRIzol reagent, and germline DNA was obtained with the DNeasy Blood & Tissue kit. Patients had chronic HBV infection and were treatment-naive at sampling. Before surgery, roughly 4 milliliters of peripheral blood were drawn into K2EDTA tubes. The sequence came from a man aged 35 to 55 with primary liver carcinoma and hepatitis B virus infection. The sequencing input was peripheral blood. The chain uses TRBV5-4 and TRBJ1-1, with no confident D gene call. In nucleotide form, the sequence is TGTGCCAGCAGCTTGGCTCGGGGAGGTAACACTGAAGCTTTCTTT. This yields the protein CASSLARGGNTEAFF.